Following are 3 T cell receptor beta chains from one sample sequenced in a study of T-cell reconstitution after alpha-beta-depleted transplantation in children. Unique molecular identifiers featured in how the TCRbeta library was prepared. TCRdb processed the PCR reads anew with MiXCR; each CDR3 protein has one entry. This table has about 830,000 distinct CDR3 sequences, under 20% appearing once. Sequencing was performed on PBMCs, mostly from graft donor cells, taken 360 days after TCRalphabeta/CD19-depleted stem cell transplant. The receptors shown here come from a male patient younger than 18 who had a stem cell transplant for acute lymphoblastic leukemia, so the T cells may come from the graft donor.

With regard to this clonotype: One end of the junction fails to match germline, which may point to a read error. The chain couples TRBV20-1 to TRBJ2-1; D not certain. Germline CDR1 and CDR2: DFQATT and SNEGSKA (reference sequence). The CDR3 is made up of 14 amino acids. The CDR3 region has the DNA TGCACTGCTCGGATAGTTTACGTCTACAATGAGCAGTTCTTC. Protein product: CTARIVYVYNEQFF.

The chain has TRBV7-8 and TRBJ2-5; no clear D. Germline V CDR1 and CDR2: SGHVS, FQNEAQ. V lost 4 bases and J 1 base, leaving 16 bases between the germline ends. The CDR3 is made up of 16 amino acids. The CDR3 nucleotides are TGTGCCAGCAGCTACGACCGATTCAATATCCAAGAGACCCAGTACTTC. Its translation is CASSYDRFNIQETQYF. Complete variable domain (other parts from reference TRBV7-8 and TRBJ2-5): GAGVSQSPRYKVAKRGQDVALRCDPISGHVSLFWYQQALGQGPEFLTYFQNEAQLDKSGLPSDRFFAERPEGSVSTLKIQRTQQEDSAVYLCASSYDRFNIQETQYFGPGTRLLVL.

The CDR3 DNA follows: TGTGCCAGCAGTTACATTTTCCGGACAGGAGGGAATGAGCAGTTCTTC. It translates to CASSYIFRTGGNEQFF. This chain joins TRBV12-3 or TRBV12-4 and TRBJ2-1, with D possibly matching TRBD1 (7 bases). This CDR3 is built from 16 residues. Trimming removed 4 bases from V and 7 bases from J, with 20 bases in between.